Listed below are T cell receptor beta chains from one sample, sequenced in a study of vaccination and CD4 T cells after COVID-19. What these receptors recognize is not known. TCRdb recomputed calls from the PCR reads with MiXCR, one row per CDR3 protein. The repertoire consists of some 25,000 distinct CDR3 sequences, with 49% occurring once and the leading ten covering roughly 6.1%. Sequenced sample: CD4+ T cells from blood, cultured in vitro. These receptors were collected from a human donor who had recovered from COVID-19. Both conserved end residues are part of each CDR3. Each record gives: J gene, D gene, V gene, clone size, CDR3 DNA, CDR3 protein. D genes are given only for firm matches. Not all rows give a size; the values are once, few, many and, for expanded clones, a class.

TRBJ2-5 | NA | TRBV9 | NA | TGTGCCAGCAGCGTACATAGCGGACAAGAGACCCAGTACTTC | CASSVHSGQETQYF
TRBJ2-1 | TRBD2 | TRBV29-1 | NA | TGCAGCGTTGCCCAGACTAGCGGGACCTCGGGGTTCTTC | CSVAQTSGTSGFF
TRBJ1-5 | NA | TRBV2 | NA | TGTGCCAGCAGTGTTAAAGGGGTTGGAAATCAGCCCCAGCATTTT | CASSVKGVGNQPQHF
TRBJ2-5 | TRBD2 | TRBV25-1 | few | TGTGCCAGCAGTTCGGCGGGAGAGGTCCAAGAGACCCAGTACTTC | CASSSAGEVQETQYF
TRBJ2-7 | NA | TRBV20-1 | NA | TGCAGTGCGGCGAAGAACTACGAGCAGTACTTC | CSAAKNYEQYF
TRBJ1-1 | NA | TRBV6-2/TRBV6-3 | NA | TGTGCCAGCAGCCCGATGAGAGGGGGAGCTTTCTTT | CASSPMRGGAFF
TRBJ2-3 | TRBD2 | TRBV6-1 | few | TGTGCCAGCAGTCGAAACCGGGGGGGTGACACAGATACGCAGTATTTT | CASSRNRGGDTDTQYF
TRBJ2-1 | TRBD2 | TRBV20-1 | NA | TGCAGTGCTATTCGACCCGGGACTAGCAGCAATGAGCAGTTCTTC | CSAIRPGTSSNEQFF
TRBJ1-2 | NA | TRBV7-2 | few | TGTGCCAGCAGCTTAGGGCCCTCGCGGAGGACCTATGGCTACACCTTC | CASSLGPSRRTYGYTF
TRBJ2-5 | TRBD2 | TRBV20-1 | NA | TGCAGTGCGCCAACTAGCGGGGGGGCCGAGACCCAGTACTTC | CSAPTSGGAETQYF
TRBJ1-6 | NA | TRBV20-1 | NA | TGCAGTGCTAGAGGACGCTACACCGCAGATTCACCCCTCCACTTT | CSARGRYTADSPLHF
TRBJ2-3 | TRBD2 | TRBV7-9 | NA | TGTGCCAGCAGCTTAGTCGGGGAACTAGCGGGAGGAGATACGCAGTATTTT | CASSLVGELAGGDTQYF
TRBJ1-2 | NA | TRBV12-3/TRBV12-4 | NA | TGTGCCAGCAGTTACCGGACCTATGGCTACACCTTC | CASSYRTYGYTF
TRBJ2-7 | NA | TRBV28 | few | TGTGCCAGCAGCGGGCGGCAACCGGGAGACGAGCAGTACTTC | CASSGRQPGDEQYF
TRBJ2-5 | TRBD2 | TRBV2 | NA | TGTGCCAGCAGTGAACTAGCGGGGGGCCTTATAAGAGAGGCCCAGTACTTC | CASSELAGGLIREAQYF
TRBJ1-1 | TRBD1 | TRBV7-6 | medium-sized | TGTGCCAGCAGCGAGGGACACAGGGGCCCCTTGAACACTGAAGCTTTCTTT | CASSEGHRGPLNTEAFF
TRBJ2-1 | NA | TRBV6-1 | NA | TGTGCCAGCAGTGAAACCAGGTTCACTAGCTCCTACAATGAGCAGTTCTTC | CASSETRFTSSYNEQFF
TRBJ1-1 | NA | TRBV28 | NA | TGTGCCAGCAGTTCCACGGGGGGGGCCACTGAAGCTTTCTTT | CASSSTGGATEAFF
TRBJ2-1 | TRBD2 | TRBV20-1 | once | TGCAGTGCTAGAGATCGGAGCGGGAGGGGTGAGCAGTTCTTC | CSARDRSGRGEQFF
TRBJ2-4 | NA | TRBV6-1 | few | TGTGCCAGCACTGGAGGTAAAAACATTCAGTACTTC | CASTGGKNIQYF
TRBJ2-2 | TRBD2 | TRBV24-1 | few | TGTGCCACCAGGTACGGACTAGCGGGAGAGACCGGGGAGCTGTTTTTT | CATRYGLAGETGELFF
TRBJ2-7 | TRBD1 | TRBV5-1 | NA | TGCGCCAGCAGCCTGGACAGGGGTGACTACGAGCAGTACTTC | CASSLDRGDYEQYF
TRBJ2-5 | TRBD2 | TRBV6-2/TRBV6-3 | NA | TGTGCCAGCAGTTACCCACCTAGCGGGAGAAAAGAGACCCAGTACTTC | CASSYPPSGRKETQYF
TRBJ1-1 | NA | TRBV20-1 | few | TGCAGTGCTAGAGGGCAGGGTGAAGCTTTCTTT | CSARGQGEAFF
TRBJ2-4 | TRBD2 | TRBV20-1 | few | TGCAGTGCTAGACTCCCCTTCGCCGGGGGGGGTCGGAACATTCAGTACTTC | CSARLPFAGGGRNIQYF
TRBJ2-3 | NA | TRBV20-1 | few | TGCAGTGCCTTAGCTATCCACAGCACAGATACGCAGTATTTT | CSALAIHSTDTQYF
TRBJ2-3 | NA | TRBV6-5 | NA | TGTGCCAGCAGTTTACAGACCGGGCACGGCACAGATACGCAGTATTTT | CASSLQTGHGTDTQYF
TRBJ1-5 | NA | TRBV7-2 | NA | TGTGCCAGCAGCCAGGGACTTTTTGGGTTGGCAAAACAGCCCCAGCATTTT | CASSQGLFGLAKQPQHF
TRBJ2-7 | NA | TRBV5-5 | NA | TGTGCCAGCAGCACCCGGGAACATAGCTACGAGCAGTACTTC | CASSTREHSYEQYF
TRBJ1-2 | TRBD1 | TRBV19 | NA | TGTGCCAGTAGTCCAACATCCGACAGGGGAAACTATGGCTACACCTTC | CASSPTSDRGNYGYTF
TRBJ2-7 | TRBD2 | TRBV7-8 | NA | TGTGCCAGCAGCTTAGCGCAACTAGCGGGGATCTACGAGCAGTACTTC | CASSLAQLAGIYEQYF
TRBJ2-7 | TRBD2 | TRBV12-3/TRBV12-4 | few | TGTGCCAGCACCATGGGACTAGCGGGACTCTACGAGCAGTACTTC | CASTMGLAGLYEQYF
TRBJ2-5 | TRBD2 | TRBV19 | NA | TGTGCCAGTAGTATAGCCCTAGCGGGAGTAAAAGAGACCCAGTACTTC | CASSIALAGVKETQYF
TRBJ1-1 | NA | TRBV2 | NA | TGTGCCAGCAGGACCCGGGGGCTCATGAACACTGAAGCTTTCTTT | CASRTRGLMNTEAFF
TRBJ2-5 | TRBD2 | TRBV20-1 | few | TGCAGTGCTAGATCCCTCCGACTAGCGGGAGGGCGACAAGAGACCCAGTACTTC | CSARSLRLAGGRQETQYF
TRBJ2-3 | TRBD1 | TRBV5-1 | NA | TGCGCCAGCAGCTTCGACAGGGGGGGCACAGATACGCAGTATTTT | CASSFDRGGTDTQYF
TRBJ2-5 | NA | TRBV6-5 | few | TGTGCCAGCAGTTACTCGAAACAAGGAGAGACCCAGTACTTC | CASSYSKQGETQYF
TRBJ2-3 | TRBD1 | TRBV6-1 | NA | TGTGCCAGCAGGACGGGACAGGCAACAGATACGCAGTATTTT | CASRTGQATDTQYF
TRBJ2-6 | TRBD1 | TRBV10-3 | NA | TGTGCCACCACCGGGACAGGTCTCTCTGGGGCCAACGTCCTGACTTTC | CATTGTGLSGANVLTF
TRBJ1-1 | NA | TRBV9 | NA | TGTGCCAGCAGCGCGCCGGGACTGTTCATGAACACTGAAGCTTTCTTT | CASSAPGLFMNTEAFF
TRBJ2-7 | TRBD2 | TRBV5-1 | NA | TGCGCCAGCAAAGTGGGGGGGGGAGCTAACGAGCAGTACTTC | CASKVGGGANEQYF
TRBJ1-1 | TRBD1 | TRBV18 | NA | TGTGCCAGCTCACACAGGGGATCTGAAGCTTTCTTT | CASSHRGSEAFF
TRBJ2-3 | NA | TRBV19 | NA | TGTGCCAGTAGTATTAGTTGGACAGATACGCAGAATTTT | CASSISWTDTQNF
TRBJ2-5 | TRBD2 | TRBV24-1 | NA | TGTGCCACCAGTGAACCTAGCGGGAGAGCGAATCCGGAGACCCAGTACTTC | CATSEPSGRANPETQYF
TRBJ2-7 | TRBD2 | TRBV4-2 | NA | TGTGCCAGCAGCCAAAGGCTAGCGGAGTCCTACGAGCAGTACTTC | CASSQRLAESYEQYF
TRBJ2-5 | NA | TRBV20-1 | NA | TGCAGTCTGGAGCCGCTGTTGAAAGGGACCCAGTACTTC | CSLEPLLKGTQYF
TRBJ2-5 | TRBD2 | TRBV20-1 | few | TGCAGTGCTCTTCTCCCGACTAGCGGAGGGGAGACCCAGTACTTC | CSALLPTSGGETQYF
TRBJ2-1 | NA | TRBV10-1 | NA | TGCGCCAGCAGTGAGAGGCAGGGTCGCAGGGCGGTCAATGAGCAGTTCTTC | CASSERQGRRAVNEQFF
TRBJ1-1 | NA | TRBV7-6 | few | TGTGCCAGCAGCTTAGGGGGCGGACTGAACACTGAAGCTTTCTTT | CASSLGGGLNTEAFF
TRBJ1-6 | TRBD1 | TRBV7-2 | few | TGTGCCAGCAGTCTTGACAGGGCTTATAATTCACCCCTCCACTTT | CASSLDRAYNSPLHF
TRBJ2-2 | NA | TRBV2 | few | TGTGCCAGCAGTGAAGGTGTAATCGCCGGGGAGCTGTTTTTT | CASSEGVIAGELFF
TRBJ2-7 | TRBD1 | TRBV28 | NA | TGTGCCAGCAGTTTTGGGACAGGGGGTTCGGTAAGGAACGAGCAGTACTTC | CASSFGTGGSVRNEQYF
TRBJ1-2 | NA | TRBV18 | NA | TGTGCCAGCTCCCTATCGGACTATGGCTACACCTTC | CASSLSDYGYTF
TRBJ2-7 | NA | TRBV6-1 | NA | TGTGCCAGCTCCCAAAGGGGCTACGAGCAGTACTTC | CASSQRGYEQYF
TRBJ2-1 | NA | TRBV5-1 | NA | TGCGCCAGCAGCTTGGACGGGGCCTACAATGAGCAGTTCTTC | CASSLDGAYNEQFF
TRBJ2-3 | NA | TRBV7-9 | NA | TGTGCCAGCAGCTTATGGCGGGGCACAGATACGCAGTATTTT | CASSLWRGTDTQYF
TRBJ2-2 | NA | TRBV7-2 | few | TGTGCCAGCAGCCCAGATTGGTTAAGGGCCAACACCGGGGAGCTGTTTTTT | CASSPDWLRANTGELFF
TRBJ1-1 | NA | TRBV28 | NA | TGTGCCAGCAGTCCCCCGACAGGCATGAACACTGAAGCTTTCTTT | CASSPPTGMNTEAFF